The 16 T cell receptor beta chains listed next were all sequenced from one sample in a study of T cells expressing NK-cell markers. One entry per CDR3 protein, without DNA, is what TCRdb gives after re-calling the 5' RACE reads. In all, the sample yields 200,000 to 300,000 distinct CDR3 sequences. Specimen: blood T cells: a sorted CD56 or NKG2C T cell subset, CD4+ or CD8+ T cells, or bulk PBMC T cells (not recorded which). These receptors were collected from a young man in good health.

The genes are TRBV5-5 and TRBJ2-1; with no DNA, the TCRdb D assignment of TRBD1 cannot be verified. The germline V gene encodes CDR1 SGHKS and CDR2 YYEKEE (reference sequence). This CDR3 comprises 14 residues. The CDR3 is CASSLRDIDNEQFF.

The gene calls are TRBV20-1 and TRBJ2-1; TCRdb picks TRBD1, but there is no DNA to check that call. The V gene's germline CDR1 is DFQATT and CDR2 SNEGSKA (reference sequence). This CDR3 has 14 amino acids. CDR3 residues: CSASRQGFYNEQFF.

This chain links TRBV20-1 with TRBJ2-4; TCRdb lists TRBD2, though no DNA is available to test this call. The CDR3 has 15 residues. The germline V gene encodes CDR1 DFQATT and CDR2 SNEGSKA (reference sequence). The CDR3 region is CSARTETVAPNIQYF.

The J gene is TRBJ2-1, the V gene TRBV5-1; TCRdb picks TRBD2, but there is no DNA to check that call. The CDR3 loop spans 20 amino acids. Looked up from germline, CDR1 is SGHRS and CDR2 is YFSETQ. The CDR3 here is CASSLRSGLAGVSPYNEQFF.

The chain links TRBV29-1 to TRBJ2-4; TCRdb names TRBD1, which stays unverified in the absence of DNA. Germline V gene data show CDR1 as SQVTM and CDR2 as ANQGSEA. This CDR3 is 13 amino acids long. CDR3 amino acids: CSVATGGQNIQYF.

The V and J genes are TRBV5-6 and TRBJ2-1; lacking DNA, the TRBD2 call made by TCRdb goes unchecked. In germline, CDR1 is SGHDT, CDR2 YYEEEE. The CDR3 is 16 residues long. The chain's CDR3 is CASSFIAGSSYNEQFF.

The CDR3 region is CASSFPATDTQYF. The chain has TRBV28 and TRBJ2-3. Germline V gene data show CDR1 as MDHEN and CDR2 as SYDVKM. CDR3 length: 13 amino acids.

The genes are TRBV20-1 and TRBJ2-2; no DNA is available, so the TRBD1 call from TCRdb remains unchecked. In germline, CDR1 is DFQATT, CDR2 SNEGSKA (reference sequence). The CDR3 is 17 residues long. CDR3 residues: CSARAPVSGAHTGELFF.

The chain couples TRBV12-3 or TRBV12-4 to TRBJ2-7. This CDR3 region has 15 residues. The chain's CDR3 is CASSVSGYTSGEQYF.

The genes are TRBV12-3 or TRBV12-4 and TRBJ2-1; TCRdb designates TRBD2, a call that cannot be tested without DNA. The CDR3 is 15 residues long. CDR3 loop: CASSPRGLVINEQFF.

This rearrangement joins TRBV29-1 to TRBJ2-5; with no DNA, the TCRdb D assignment of TRBD2 cannot be verified. CDR3 length equals 16 residues. Looked up from germline, CDR1 is SQVTM and CDR2 is ANQGSEA. The CDR3 region is CSVELTSGRYQETQYF.

The gene calls are TRBV18 and TRBJ2-1; no DNA is available, so the TRBD2 call from TCRdb remains unchecked. Looked up from germline, CDR1 is KGHSH and CDR2 is LQKENI. The CDR3 contains 16 residues. The CDR3 is CASSPGLAGGLNEQFF.

The gene calls are TRBV12-3 or TRBV12-4 and TRBJ1-2. The CDR3 covers 13 residues. The CDR3 spells CASKSGSAYGYTF.

CDR3: CATSESSGAGETQYF. The chain is built from TRBV24-1 and TRBJ2-5; as DNA is missing, the TRBD2 call by TCRdb cannot be tested. The CDR3 loop spans 15 amino acids. Germline CDR1 KGHDR, CDR2 SFDVKD.

This chain connects TRBV20-1 to TRBJ1-1; checking the TCRdb D call of TRBD1 is not possible without DNA. The CDR3 totals 16 residues. Germline CDR1 DFQATT, CDR2 SNEGSKA (reference sequence). CDR3 residues: CSARPRRSRGGTEAFF.

V is TRBV12-3 or TRBV12-4 and J is TRBJ2-1; TCRdb outputs TRBD2, but without DNA this stays unchecked. The CDR3 spans 16 residues. Here the CDR3 reads CASSLRKLALYNEQFF.